This T cell receptor (beta chain) was observed in a study of T cells after yellow fever vaccination. Study findings and constraints: Detected again after the booster were most primary-vaccination clones, at about 96% CD4 and around 91% CD8.

After removal of 0 bases from V and 1 base from J, the junction contained 3 bases not matched to a gene. This CDR3 spans 16 amino acids. The germline V gene encodes CDR1 SGHRS and CDR2 YFSETQ. In its sample, this clonotype was seen many times. Its target is unknown. TCRdb reanalysed the 5' RACE reads using MiXCR and keeps one entry per CDR3 protein. In the table there are about 320,000 distinct CDR3 sequences, around 6.8% of which are singletons. The chain joins TRBV5-1 to TRBJ2-3, with 9 bases aligning to TRBD2. Material: PBMCs, obtained approximately 47 days after the first yellow fever vaccination. The TCR originated in a man aged 18-30 years who received the YFV17D yellow fever vaccine. In DNA form, the CDR3 reads TGCGCCAGCAGCTTGGAAGCTAGCGGGGGCACAGATACGCAGTATTTT. This codes for CASSLEASGGTDTQYF.